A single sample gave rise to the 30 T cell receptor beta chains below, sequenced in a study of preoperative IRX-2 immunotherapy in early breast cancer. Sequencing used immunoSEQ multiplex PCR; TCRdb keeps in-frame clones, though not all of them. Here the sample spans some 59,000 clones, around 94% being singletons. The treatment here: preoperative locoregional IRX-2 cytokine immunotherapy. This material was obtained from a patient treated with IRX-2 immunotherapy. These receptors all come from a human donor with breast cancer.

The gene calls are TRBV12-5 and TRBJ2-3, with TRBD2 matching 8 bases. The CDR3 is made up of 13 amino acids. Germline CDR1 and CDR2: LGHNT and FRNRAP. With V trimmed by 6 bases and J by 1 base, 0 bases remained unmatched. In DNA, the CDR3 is TGTGCTAGTGGCGGGGGGGGCACAGATACGCAGTATTTT. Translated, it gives CASGGGGTDTQYF.

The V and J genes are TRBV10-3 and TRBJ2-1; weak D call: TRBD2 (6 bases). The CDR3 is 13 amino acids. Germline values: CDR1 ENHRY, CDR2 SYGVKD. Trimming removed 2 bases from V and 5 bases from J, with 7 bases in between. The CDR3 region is CAISEREHNEQFF. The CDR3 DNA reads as TGTGCCATCAGTGAGCGGGAGCACAATGAGCAGTTCTTC.

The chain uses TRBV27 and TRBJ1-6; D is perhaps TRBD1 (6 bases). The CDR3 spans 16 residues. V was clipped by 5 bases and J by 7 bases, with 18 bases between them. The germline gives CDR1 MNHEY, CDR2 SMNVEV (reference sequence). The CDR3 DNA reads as TGTGCCAGCAGTAAAATCAGACAGGTGGGGAATTCACCCCTCCACTTT. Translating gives CASSKIRQVGNSPLHF.

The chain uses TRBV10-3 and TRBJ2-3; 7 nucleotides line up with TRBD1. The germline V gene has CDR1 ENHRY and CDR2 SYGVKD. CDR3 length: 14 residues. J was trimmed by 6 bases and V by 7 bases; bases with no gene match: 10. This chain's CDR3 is CAITETGSSDTQYF. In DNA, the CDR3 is TGTGCCATCACCGAGACAGGGTCAAGTGATACGCAGTATTTT.

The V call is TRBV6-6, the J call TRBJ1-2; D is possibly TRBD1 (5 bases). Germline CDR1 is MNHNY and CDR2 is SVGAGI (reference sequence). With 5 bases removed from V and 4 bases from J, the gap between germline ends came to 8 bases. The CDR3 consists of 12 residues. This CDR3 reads CASSGTGYGYTF. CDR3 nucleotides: TGTGCCAGCAGTGGAACAGGCTATGGCTACACCTTC.

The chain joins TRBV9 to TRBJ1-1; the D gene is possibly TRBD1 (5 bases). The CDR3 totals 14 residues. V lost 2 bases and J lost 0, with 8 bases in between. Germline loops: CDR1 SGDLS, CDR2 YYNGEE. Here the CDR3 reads CASSVTDMNTEAFF. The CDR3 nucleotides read TGTGCCAGCAGCGTGACAGATATGAACACTGAAGCTTTCTTT.

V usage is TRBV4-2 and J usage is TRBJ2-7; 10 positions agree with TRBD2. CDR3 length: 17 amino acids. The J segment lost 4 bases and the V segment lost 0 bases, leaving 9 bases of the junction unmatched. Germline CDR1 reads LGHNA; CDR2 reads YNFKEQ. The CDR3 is CASSQDTQLAGNYEQYF. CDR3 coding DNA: TGTGCCAGCAGCCAAGATACCCAACTAGCGGGAAATTACGAGCAGTACTTC.

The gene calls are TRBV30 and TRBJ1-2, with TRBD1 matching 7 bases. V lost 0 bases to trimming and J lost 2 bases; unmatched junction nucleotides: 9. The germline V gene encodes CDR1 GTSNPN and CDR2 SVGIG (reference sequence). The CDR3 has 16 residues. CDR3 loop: CAWSVNWARGNYGYTF. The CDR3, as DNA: TGTGCCTGGAGTGTAAATTGGGCCAGGGGGAACTATGGCTACACCTTC.

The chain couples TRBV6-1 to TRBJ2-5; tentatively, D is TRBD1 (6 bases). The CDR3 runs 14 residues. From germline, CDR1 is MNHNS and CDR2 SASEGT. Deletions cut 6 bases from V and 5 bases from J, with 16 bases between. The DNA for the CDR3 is TGTGCCAGCAGCCTCTTCAGGGGCCGCGAGACCCAGTACTTC. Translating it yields CASSLFRGRETQYF.

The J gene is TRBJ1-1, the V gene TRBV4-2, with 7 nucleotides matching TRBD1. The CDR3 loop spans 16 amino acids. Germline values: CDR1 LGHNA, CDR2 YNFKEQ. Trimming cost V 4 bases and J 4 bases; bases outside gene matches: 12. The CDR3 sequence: CASSPSVGQGGTEAFF. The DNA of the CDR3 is TGTGCCAGCAGCCCCAGCGTTGGGCAGGGGGGCACTGAAGCTTTCTTT.

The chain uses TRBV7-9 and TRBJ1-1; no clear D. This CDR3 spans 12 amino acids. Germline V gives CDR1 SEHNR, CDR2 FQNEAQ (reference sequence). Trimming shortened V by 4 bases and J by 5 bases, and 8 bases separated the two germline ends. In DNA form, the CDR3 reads TGTGCCAGCAGCTCCCAAGGGACTGAAGCTTTCTTT. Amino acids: CASSSQGTEAFF.

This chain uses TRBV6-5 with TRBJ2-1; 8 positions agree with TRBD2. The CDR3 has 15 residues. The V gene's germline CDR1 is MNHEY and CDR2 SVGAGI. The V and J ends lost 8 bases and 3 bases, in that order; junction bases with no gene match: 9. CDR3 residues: CASGPLAGLYNEQFF. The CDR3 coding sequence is TGTGCCAGCGGACCTCTAGCGGGCCTCTACAATGAGCAGTTCTTC.

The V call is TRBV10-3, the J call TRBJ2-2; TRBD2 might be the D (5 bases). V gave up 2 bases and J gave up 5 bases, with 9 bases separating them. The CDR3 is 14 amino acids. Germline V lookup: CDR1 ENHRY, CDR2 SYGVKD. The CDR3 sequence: CAISEAGWTGELFF. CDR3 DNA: TGTGCCATCAGTGAGGCGGGTTGGACCGGGGAGCTGTTTTTT.

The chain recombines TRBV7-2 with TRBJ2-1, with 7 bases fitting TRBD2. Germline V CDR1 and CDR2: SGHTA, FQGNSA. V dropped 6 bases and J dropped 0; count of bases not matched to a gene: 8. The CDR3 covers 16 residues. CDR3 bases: TGTGCCAGCAGGCCGCTAGCGGCCAGCTCCTACAATGAGCAGTTCTTC. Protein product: CASRPLAASSYNEQFF.

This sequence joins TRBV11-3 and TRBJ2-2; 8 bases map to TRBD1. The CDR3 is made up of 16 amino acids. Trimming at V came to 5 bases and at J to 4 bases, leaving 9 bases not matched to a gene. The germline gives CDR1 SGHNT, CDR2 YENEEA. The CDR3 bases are TGTGCCAGCAGCCTCAGACAGGGGTTAATCACCGGGGAGCTGTTTTTT. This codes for CASSLRQGLITGELFF.

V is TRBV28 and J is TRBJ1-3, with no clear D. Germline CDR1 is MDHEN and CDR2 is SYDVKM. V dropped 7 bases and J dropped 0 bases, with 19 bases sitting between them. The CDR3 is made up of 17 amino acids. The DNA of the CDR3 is TGTGCCAGCATCCTTTCCGGAAAGGCGCGCTCTGGAAACACCATATATTTT. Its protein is CASILSGKARSGNTIYF.

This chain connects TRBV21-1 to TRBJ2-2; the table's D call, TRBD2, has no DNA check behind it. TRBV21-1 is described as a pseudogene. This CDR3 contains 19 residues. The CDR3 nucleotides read TGTGCCAGCAGCAAAGGAGGAGACATAGCGCGGGGAAGAACCGGGGAGCTGTTTTTT. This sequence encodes CASSKGGDIARGRTGELFF.

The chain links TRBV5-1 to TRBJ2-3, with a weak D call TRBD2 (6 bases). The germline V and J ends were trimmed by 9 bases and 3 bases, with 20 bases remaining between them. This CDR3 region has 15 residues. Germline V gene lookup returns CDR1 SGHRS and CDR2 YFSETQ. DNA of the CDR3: TGCGCCACCCCCGAGGTAGCGGAGGGAACAGATACGCAGTATTTT. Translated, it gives CATPEVAEGTDTQYF.

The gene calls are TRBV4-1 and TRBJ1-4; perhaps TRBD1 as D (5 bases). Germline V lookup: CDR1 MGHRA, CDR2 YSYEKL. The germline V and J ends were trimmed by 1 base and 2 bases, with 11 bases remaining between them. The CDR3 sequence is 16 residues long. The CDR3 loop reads CASSQAGHRTNEKLFF. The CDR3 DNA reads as TGCGCCAGCAGCCAAGCTGGACATCGCACTAATGAAAAACTGTTTTTT.

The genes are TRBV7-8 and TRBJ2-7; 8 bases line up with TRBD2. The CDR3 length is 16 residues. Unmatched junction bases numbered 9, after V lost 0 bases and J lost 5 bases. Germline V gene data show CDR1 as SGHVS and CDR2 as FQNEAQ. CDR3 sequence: CASSLALSGGRHEQYF. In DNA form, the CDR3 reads TGTGCCAGCAGCTTAGCGCTTTCGGGGGGGCGTCACGAGCAGTACTTC.

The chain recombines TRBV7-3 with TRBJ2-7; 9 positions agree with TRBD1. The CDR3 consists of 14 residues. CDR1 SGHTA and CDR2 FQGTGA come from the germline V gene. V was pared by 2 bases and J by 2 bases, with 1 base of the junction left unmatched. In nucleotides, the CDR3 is TGTGCCAGCAGCTTAGGACAGGGGACCTACGAGCAGTACTTC. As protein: CASSLGQGTYEQYF.

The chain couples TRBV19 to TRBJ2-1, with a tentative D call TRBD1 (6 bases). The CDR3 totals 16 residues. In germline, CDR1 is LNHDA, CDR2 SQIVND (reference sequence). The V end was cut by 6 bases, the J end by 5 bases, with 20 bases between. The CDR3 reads CASRGLQGRSHNEQFF. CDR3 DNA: TGTGCCAGTAGGGGATTACAGGGACGAAGCCACAATGAGCAGTTCTTC.

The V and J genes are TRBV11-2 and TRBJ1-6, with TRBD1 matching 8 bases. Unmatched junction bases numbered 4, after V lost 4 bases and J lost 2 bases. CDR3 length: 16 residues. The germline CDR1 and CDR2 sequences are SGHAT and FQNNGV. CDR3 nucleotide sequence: TGTGCCAGCAGCTCACGGACAGGGCCCTATAATTCACCCCTCCACTTT. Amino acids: CASSSRTGPYNSPLHF. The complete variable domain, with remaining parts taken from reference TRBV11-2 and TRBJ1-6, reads EAGVAQSPRYKIIEKRQSVAFWCNPISGHATLYWYQQILGQGPKLLIQFQNNGVVDDSQLPKDRFSAERLKGVDSTLKIQPAKLEDSAVYLCASSSRTGPYNSPLHFGNGTRLTVT.

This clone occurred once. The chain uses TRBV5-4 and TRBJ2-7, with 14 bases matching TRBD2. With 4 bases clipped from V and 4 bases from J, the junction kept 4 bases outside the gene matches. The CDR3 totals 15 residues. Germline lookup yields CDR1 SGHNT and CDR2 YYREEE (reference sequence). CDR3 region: CASSLTSGRAYEQYF. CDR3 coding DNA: TGTGCCAGCAGCCTGACTAGCGGGAGGGCTTACGAGCAGTACTTC.

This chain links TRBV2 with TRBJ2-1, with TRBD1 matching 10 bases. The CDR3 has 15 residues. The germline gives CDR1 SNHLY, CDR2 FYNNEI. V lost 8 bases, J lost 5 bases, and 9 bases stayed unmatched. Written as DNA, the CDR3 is TGTGCCAGCGGTTCGACAGGGGGCAGCGACAATGAGCAGTTCTTC. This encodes CASGSTGGSDNEQFF.

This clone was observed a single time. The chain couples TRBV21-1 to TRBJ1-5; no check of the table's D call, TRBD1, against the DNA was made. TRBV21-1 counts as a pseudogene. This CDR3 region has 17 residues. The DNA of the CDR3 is TGTGCCAGCAGCGAGAAACCGGGACAGGATAGCAATCAGCCCCAGCATTTT. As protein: CASSEKPGQDSNQPQHF.

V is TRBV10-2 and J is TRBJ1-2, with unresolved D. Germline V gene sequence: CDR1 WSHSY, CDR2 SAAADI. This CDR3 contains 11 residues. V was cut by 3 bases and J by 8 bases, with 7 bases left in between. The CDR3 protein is CASSEAVGYTF. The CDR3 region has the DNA TGCGCCAGCAGTGAAGCGGTCGGCTACACCTTC.

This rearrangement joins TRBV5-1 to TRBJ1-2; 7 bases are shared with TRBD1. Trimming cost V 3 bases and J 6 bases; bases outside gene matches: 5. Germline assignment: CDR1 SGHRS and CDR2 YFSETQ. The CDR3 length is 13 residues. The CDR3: CASSWTGLNGYTF. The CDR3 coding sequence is TGCGCCAGCAGCTGGACAGGTCTTAATGGCTACACCTTC.

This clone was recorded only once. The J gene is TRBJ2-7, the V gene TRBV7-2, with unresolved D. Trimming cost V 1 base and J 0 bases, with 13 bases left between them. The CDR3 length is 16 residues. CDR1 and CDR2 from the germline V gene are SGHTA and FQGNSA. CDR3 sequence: CASSLVYWQNSYEQYF. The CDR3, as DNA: TGTGCCAGCAGCTTAGTATATTGGCAGAACTCCTACGAGCAGTACTTC.

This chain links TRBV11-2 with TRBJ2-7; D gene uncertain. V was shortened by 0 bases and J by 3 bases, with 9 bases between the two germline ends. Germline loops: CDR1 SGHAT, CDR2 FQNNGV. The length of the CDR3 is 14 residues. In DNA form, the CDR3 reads TGTGCCAGCAGCTTAGACCGGGTATACTACGAGCAGTACTTC. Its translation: CASSLDRVYYEQYF.